Given below is one T cell receptor beta chain in context. Its specificity is unknown. Each of the donors was a healthy adult who was HIV-negative and had not had a recent acute infection or vaccination. Methods used by the authors: ImmunoSEQ yielded junction-only sequences lacking quality scores, so filtering differed. Produced via immunoSEQ multiplex PCR; TCRdb's table is partial and in-frame only. V, J and clone size derive from that table, while D and trimming were established from the DNA sequence. This table has around 2,000,000 clones, roughly 96% appearing once. This record belongs to a study of shared clonotypes between healthy human individuals. Study-level findings and limits: Clonotype sharing among donors was thought likely to change with sequencing depth. Non-shared clonotypes had lower generation probabilities than those shared by all four donors.

The V end was cut by 3 bases, the J end by 9 bases, with 16 bases between. There are 13 residues in the CDR3. Per the germline V gene, CDR1 is SGDLS and CDR2 is YYNGEE. Sequenced material: naive CD4+ T cells sorted from blood. Subset denoted: CD45RA+ positively selected. V gene TRBV9 combines with J gene TRBJ2-7; unclear D gene. The receptor was isolated from a man younger than 35 in good health. The DNA of the CDR3 is TGTGCCAGCAGCGCCCCGCCAGGTACGAGGCAGTACTTC. Protein product: CASSAPPGTRQYF. Full variable domain (outside the CDR3, taken from reference TRBV9 and TRBJ2-7): DSGVTQTPKHLITATGQRVTLRCSPRSGDLSVYWYQQSLDQGLQFLIQYYNGEERAKGNILERFSAQQFPDLHSELNLSSLELGDSALYFCASSAPPGTRQYFGPGTRLTVT.